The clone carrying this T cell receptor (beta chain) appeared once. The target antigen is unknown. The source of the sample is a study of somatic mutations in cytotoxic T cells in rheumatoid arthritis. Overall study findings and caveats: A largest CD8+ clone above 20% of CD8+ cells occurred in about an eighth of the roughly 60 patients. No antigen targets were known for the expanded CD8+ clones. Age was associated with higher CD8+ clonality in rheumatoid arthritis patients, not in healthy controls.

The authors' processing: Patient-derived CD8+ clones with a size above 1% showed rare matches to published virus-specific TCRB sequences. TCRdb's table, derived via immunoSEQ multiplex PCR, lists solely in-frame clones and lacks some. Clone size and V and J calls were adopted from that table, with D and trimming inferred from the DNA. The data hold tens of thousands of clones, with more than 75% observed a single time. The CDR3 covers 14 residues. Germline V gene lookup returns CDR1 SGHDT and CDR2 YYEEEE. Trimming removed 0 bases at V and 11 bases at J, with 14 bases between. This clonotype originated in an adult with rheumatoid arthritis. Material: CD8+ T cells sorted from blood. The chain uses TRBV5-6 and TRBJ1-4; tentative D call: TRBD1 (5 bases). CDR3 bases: TGTGCCAGCAGCTTGGAACGGGGGGTACGGAAACTGTTTTTT. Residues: CASSLERGVRKLFF.